This TCR beta chain was recorded in a study of blood T cell repertoires in COVID-19. Background on the study: Donors in the United States, Italy and Spain gave samples during acute or convalescent COVID-19.

Per the original data handling: Reference gene primer amplification gave estimated nucleated cell counts. Produced via immunoSEQ multiplex PCR; TCRdb's table is partial and in-frame only. Clone size and the V and J calls come from that table; the DNA yielded D and trimming. Seen here are more than 200,000 clones, 87% observed once, and the top ten hold 9.5% to 14%. Across roughly 25 US areas, participants ranged in age from about 18 to 89 years. V was clipped by 4 bases and J by 7 bases, with 14 bases between them. This CDR3 is built from 15 residues. Looked up from germline, CDR1 is MNHEY and CDR2 is SMNVEV (reference sequence).

The sequencing sample was made of PBMCs or T cells enriched from blood (not recorded which). The rearrangement uses TRBV27 and TRBJ1-6; tentatively, D is TRBD1 (5 bases). The TCR comes from a man aged 25-40 years who had recovered from COVID-19. This CDR3 reads CASSSLQAPNSPLHF. As DNA, the CDR3 is TGTGCCAGCAGTTCCTTACAGGCCCCCAATTCACCCCTCCACTTT.